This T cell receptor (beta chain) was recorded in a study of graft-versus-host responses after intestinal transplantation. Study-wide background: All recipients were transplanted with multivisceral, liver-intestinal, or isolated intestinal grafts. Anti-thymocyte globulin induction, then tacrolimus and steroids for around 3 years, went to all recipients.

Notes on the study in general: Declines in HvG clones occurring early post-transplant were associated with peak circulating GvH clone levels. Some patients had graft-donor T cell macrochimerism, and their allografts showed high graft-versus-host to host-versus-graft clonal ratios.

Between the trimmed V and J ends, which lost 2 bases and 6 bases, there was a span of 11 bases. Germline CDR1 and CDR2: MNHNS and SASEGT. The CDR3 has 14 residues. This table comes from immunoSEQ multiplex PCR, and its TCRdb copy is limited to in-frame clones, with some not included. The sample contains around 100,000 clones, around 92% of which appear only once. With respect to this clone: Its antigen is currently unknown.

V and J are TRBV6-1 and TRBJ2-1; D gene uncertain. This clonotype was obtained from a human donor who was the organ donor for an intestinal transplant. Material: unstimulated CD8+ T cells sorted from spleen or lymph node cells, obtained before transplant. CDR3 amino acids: CASSEQTNPNEQFF. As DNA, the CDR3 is TGTGCCAGCAGTGAACAGACAAACCCCAATGAGCAGTTCTTC.